These 24 T cell receptor beta chains came from one sample sequenced in a study of PD-1 blockade in classical Hodgkin lymphoma. Brentuximab vedotin exposure varied, and every patient relapsed after autologous stem cell transplantation. Produced via immunoSEQ multiplex PCR; TCRdb's table is partial and in-frame only. Counted here are approximately 11,000 clones, 70% to 85% occurring once; the ten biggest clones make up about 5%. The specimen comprised peripheral blood mononuclear cells (PBMCs), sampled before the second cycle of nivolumab. These receptors were collected from a human donor with classical Hodgkin lymphoma.

This rearrangement joins TRBV10-3 to TRBJ2-2; D possibly uses TRBD1 or TRBD2 (5 bases each). The CDR3 has 19 amino acids. Trimming removed 6 bases at V and 1 base at J, with 24 bases between. Per germline, CDR1 ENHRY and CDR2 SYGVKD. The CDR3 DNA reads as TGTGCCATCAGCTCTGATCGTGGGACGGGTGGTCAGAACACCGGGGAGCTGTTTTTT. Its protein product is CAISSDRGTGGQNTGELFF.

By its share, this clone is large. The V gene is TRBV7-9, the J gene TRBJ1-1, with 9 bases that match TRBD1. CDR1 SEHNR and CDR2 FQNEAQ come from the germline V gene (reference sequence). V dropped 3 bases and J dropped 9; count of bases not matched to a gene: 8. The CDR3 loop spans 14 amino acids. The CDR3 nucleotides are TGTGCCAGCAGCTTCCCAGGGGACAGGGAAAAAGCTTTCTTT. Encoded protein: CASSFPGDREKAFF.

The gene calls are TRBV5-1 and TRBJ2-5; D may correspond to TRBD1 or TRBD2 (7 bases each). CDR3 size: 13 residues. Trimming shortened V by 4 bases and J by 5 bases, and 12 bases separated the two germline ends. Germline V gene lookup returns CDR1 SGHRS and CDR2 YFSETQ. CDR3 sequence (DNA): TGCGCCAGCAGCCAGGGGGGGGACGAGACCCAGTACTTC. The encoded protein is CASSQGGDETQYF.

This clone was seen once. The chain links TRBV9 to TRBJ1-2; tentatively, D is TRBD1 (5 bases). CDR1 is SGDLS and CDR2 is YYNGEE in the germline V gene. The CDR3 length is 15 residues. V lost 1 base, J lost 6 bases, and 16 bases lay in between. The CDR3 DNA reads TGTGCCAGCAGCGTATTAGGGGAGATGGGGAATGGCTACACCTTC. Translating gives CASSVLGEMGNGYTF.

This clone was found once. The rearrangement links TRBV28 to TRBJ1-4; 7 nucleotides align to TRBD1. The germline CDR1 and CDR2 sequences are MDHEN and SYDVKM. Losses at the gene ends were 5 bases for V and 12 bases for J; bases not matched to a gene: 12. There are 14 residues in the CDR3. The CDR3 DNA reads as TGTGCCAGCAGTGTCCCCCCGACAGGGAAGGAACTGTTTTTT. Translation gives CASSVPPTGKELFF.

The genes are TRBV29-1 and TRBJ2-6, with D hard to call. Per germline, CDR1 SQVTM and CDR2 ANQGSEA. The V gene lost 1 base and the J gene lost 0 bases, with 4 bases spanning the gap. This CDR3 contains 14 residues. The CDR3 bases are TGCAGCGTTGAAGGGGACTCTGGGGCCAACGTCCTGACTTTC. Residues: CSVEGDSGANVLTF.

The count of this clone is one. The chain couples TRBV5-1 to TRBJ2-2, with 8 nucleotides matching TRBD1. Germline V gene sequence: CDR1 SGHRS, CDR2 YFSETQ. The V segment lost 4 bases and the J segment 0 bases; nucleotides outside the gene matches: 2. The CDR3 length is 15 residues. Written as DNA, the CDR3 is TGCGCCAGCAGCCCGGGACAGGCGAACACCGGGGAGCTGTTTTTT. It translates to CASSPGQANTGELFF.

The rearrangement links TRBV7-8 to TRBJ2-3; D uncertain. The ends were cut back, 3 bases at V and 2 bases at J, with 15 bases in the middle. The CDR3 totals 16 residues. Germline V lookup: CDR1 SGHVS, CDR2 FQNEAQ. The CDR3 sequence: CASSFEGFKHTDTQYF. The CDR3 DNA reads as TGTGCCAGCAGCTTTGAAGGATTTAAGCACACAGATACGCAGTATTTT.

In DNA form, the CDR3 reads TGCGCCAGCAGCTTGGGAATAAACGGGGGAGCGTCAGATACGCAGTATTTT. This codes for CASSLGINGGASDTQYF. The chain employs TRBV5-1 and TRBJ2-3, with D perhaps TRBD2 (6 bases). The ends were cut back, 0 bases at V and 4 bases at J, with 18 bases in the middle. The V gene's germline CDR1 is SGHRS and CDR2 YFSETQ. The CDR3 runs 17 residues.

This sequence joins TRBV4-1 and TRBJ2-7; 14 nucleotides align to TRBD2. Germline V gene data show CDR1 as MGHRA and CDR2 as YSYEKL. This CDR3 has 22 residues. The V segment lost 1 base and the J segment 0 bases; nucleotides outside the gene matches: 17. CDR3 in DNA: TGCGCCAGCAGCCAAGGGCTCATCGCGGGGGGACTAGCGGGAGTCCCCTCCTACGAGCAGTACTTC. Amino acids: CASSQGLIAGGLAGVPSYEQYF.

The rearrangement uses TRBV7-9 and TRBJ1-5; D is ambiguous. CDR3 size: 12 residues. V was trimmed by 1 base and J by 7 bases, leaving 5 bases between them. From germline, CDR1 is SEHNR and CDR2 FQNEAQ (reference sequence). CDR3 in amino acids: CASSLGRQPQHF. The CDR3 DNA sequence: TGTGCCAGCAGCTTAGGGAGGCAGCCCCAGCATTTT.

The gene calls are TRBV18 and TRBJ2-3; possible D gene TRBD1, 6 bases. Trimming took off 5 bases at V and 1 base at J, with 13 bases between the two ends. Germline V lookup: CDR1 KGHSH, CDR2 LQKENI. This CDR3 contains 15 residues. CDR3 sequence: CASSTNRARTDTQYF. CDR3 sequence (DNA): TGTGCCAGCTCAACAAACAGGGCCCGCACAGATACGCAGTATTTT.

This clone was seen a few times. The V gene is TRBV19, the J gene TRBJ2-2, with TRBD2 as a possible D gene (6 bases). Trimming cost V 8 bases and J 9 bases, with 13 bases left between them. The CDR3 covers 12 residues. Germline CDR1 and CDR2: LNHDA and SQIVND (reference sequence). As DNA, the CDR3 is TGTGCCAGTGTTTGGCGGGGACGGGAGCTGTTTTTT. The encoded protein is CASVWRGRELFF.

This rearrangement joins TRBV27 to TRBJ2-6; D possibly corresponds to TRBD1 (6 bases). This CDR3 is 15 amino acids long. Germline-derived CDR1 and CDR2 are MNHEY and SMNVEV (reference sequence). V was pared by 2 bases and J by 4 bases, with 9 bases between. CDR3 sequence reads: CASSLDRSGANVLTF. CDR3 coding DNA: TGTGCCAGCAGTTTAGACAGGTCGGGGGCCAACGTCCTGACTTTC.

This clone showed up just a few times. The rearrangement uses TRBV30 and TRBJ1-5, with D perhaps matching TRBD1 (6 bases). Trimming removed 2 bases from V and 4 bases from J, with 15 bases in between. CDR3 length equals 15 residues. Germline CDR1 reads GTSNPN; CDR2 reads SVGIG (reference sequence). CDR3 amino acids: CAWSPEQGLNQPQHF. The CDR3 DNA reads TGTGCCTGGAGTCCCGAGCAGGGGCTGAATCAGCCCCAGCATTTT.

A note on this clone: In the same sample, other DNA sequences code for this CDR3. V and J are TRBV28 and TRBJ2-3; D is uncertain. This CDR3 region has 14 residues. CDR1 is MDHEN and CDR2 is SYDVKM in the germline V gene. The ends were cut back, 3 bases at V and 1 base at J, with 8 bases in the middle. Here the CDR3 reads CASSFLAGTDTQYF. DNA for the CDR3: TGTGCCAGCAGTTTCTTGGCGGGCACAGATACGCAGTATTTT.

The chain links TRBV6-5 to TRBJ1-5; TRBD1 agrees at 8 bases. Trimming took 6 bases from V and 0 from J; bases not matched to a gene: 4. Looked up from germline, CDR1 is MNHEY and CDR2 is SVGAGI. The CDR3 covers 15 residues. For the CDR3, the DNA is TGTGCCAGCAGACGGACAGGGAATAGCAATCAGCCCCAGCATTTT. Protein sequence: CASRRTGNSNQPQHF.

This rearrangement joins TRBV27 to TRBJ2-4; possibly TRBD1 for D (6 bases). CDR3 length equals 18 residues. Germline values: CDR1 MNHEY, CDR2 SMNVEV (reference sequence). Trimming removed 6 bases from V and 0 bases from J, with 21 bases in between. This CDR3 is CASRPITGSHLAKNIQYF. In DNA form, the CDR3 reads TGTGCCAGCAGGCCCATCACAGGGTCCCACTTAGCCAAAAACATTCAGTACTTC.

V gene TRBV6-1 combines with J gene TRBJ1-4; a weak D match, TRBD1 (6 bases). With 8 bases removed from V and 8 bases from J, the gap between germline ends came to 18 bases. This CDR3 is built from 14 residues. Germline CDR1 and CDR2: MNHNS and SASEGT. The DNA for the CDR3 is TGTGCCAGCGAATCCGGGACATCGCGAGAAAAACTGTTTTTT. Translating gives CASESGTSREKLFF.

A single count supports this clone. The chain joins TRBV18 to TRBJ2-7; the D is unclear. CDR3 size: 16 residues. CDR1 and CDR2 from the germline V gene are KGHSH and LQKENI. V was trimmed by 6 bases and J by 0 bases, leaving 18 bases between them. The CDR3 is CASSLLGTTSSYEQYF. The CDR3 coding sequence is TGTGCCAGCTCCCTTTTAGGCACAACGAGCTCCTACGAGCAGTACTTC.

This clone was seen only once. V usage is TRBV5-4 and J usage is TRBJ2-1, with 13 bases identical to TRBD2. The germline V gene has CDR1 SGHNT and CDR2 YYREEE (reference sequence). V shed 4 bases and J 7 bases; nucleotides not matched to a gene: 5. The CDR3 contains 15 residues. CDR3 bases: TGTGCCAGCAGCCCCGGACTAGCGGGAGTTAATGAGCAGTTCTTC. This gives the protein CASSPGLAGVNEQFF.

CDR3 coding DNA: TGTGCCAGCAGACAACAGAGTTTACTTTACAATGAGCAGTTCTTC. This encodes CASRQQSLLYNEQFF. V gene TRBV6-5 combines with J gene TRBJ2-1; D call uncertain. CDR3 length equals 15 residues. Per germline, CDR1 MNHEY and CDR2 SVGAGI. Between the trimmed V and J ends, which lost 6 bases and 4 bases, there was a span of 16 bases.

V gene TRBV7-3 combines with J gene TRBJ2-1; possible D gene TRBD1, 5 bases. The germline V and J ends were trimmed by 0 bases and 7 bases, with 16 bases remaining between them. This CDR3 is 16 amino acids long. Germline CDR1 SGHTA, CDR2 FQGTGA. CDR3 loop: CASSLTAGPVWNEQFF. The CDR3, as DNA: TGTGCCAGCAGCTTAACGGCAGGGCCTGTATGGAATGAGCAGTTCTTC.

The J gene is TRBJ2-2, the V gene TRBV5-1; a weak D match, TRBD1 (5 bases). The germline V gene encodes CDR1 SGHRS and CDR2 YFSETQ. The CDR3 runs to 13 residues. V was clipped by 5 bases and J by 1 base, with 6 bases between them. CDR3 sequence: CASRTGNTGELFF. The DNA of the CDR3 is TGCGCCAGCAGAACAGGGAACACCGGGGAGCTGTTTTTT. Together with reference TRBV5-1 and TRBJ2-2, the CDR3 gives the full variable domain: KAGVTQTPRYLIKTRGQQVTLSCSPISGHRSVSWYQQTPGQGLQFLFEYFSETQRNKGNFPGRFSGRQFSNSRSEMNVSTLELGDSALYLCASRTGNTGELFFGEGSRLTVL.